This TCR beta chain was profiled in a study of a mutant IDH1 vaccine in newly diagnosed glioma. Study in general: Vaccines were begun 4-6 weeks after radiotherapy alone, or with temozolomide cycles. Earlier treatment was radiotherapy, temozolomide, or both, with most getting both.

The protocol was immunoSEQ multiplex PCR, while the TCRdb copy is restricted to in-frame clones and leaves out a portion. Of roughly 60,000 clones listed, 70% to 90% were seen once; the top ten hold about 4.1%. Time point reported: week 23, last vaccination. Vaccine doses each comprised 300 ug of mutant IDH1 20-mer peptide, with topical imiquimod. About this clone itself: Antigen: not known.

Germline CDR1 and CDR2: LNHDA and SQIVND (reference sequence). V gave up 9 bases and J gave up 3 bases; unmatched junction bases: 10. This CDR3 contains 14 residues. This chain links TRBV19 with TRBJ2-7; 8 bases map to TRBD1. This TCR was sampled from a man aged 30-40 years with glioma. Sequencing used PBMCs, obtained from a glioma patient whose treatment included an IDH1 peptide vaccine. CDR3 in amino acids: CASSSRTGNYEQYF. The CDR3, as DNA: TGTGCCAGCAGTTCCCGGACAGGGAACTACGAGCAGTACTTC. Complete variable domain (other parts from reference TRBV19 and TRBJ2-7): DGGITQSPKYLFRKEGQNVTLSCEQNLNHDAMYWYRQDPGQGLRLIYYSQIVNDFQKGDIAEGYSVSREKKESFPLTVTSAQKNPTAFYLCASSSRTGNYEQYFGPGTRLTVT.